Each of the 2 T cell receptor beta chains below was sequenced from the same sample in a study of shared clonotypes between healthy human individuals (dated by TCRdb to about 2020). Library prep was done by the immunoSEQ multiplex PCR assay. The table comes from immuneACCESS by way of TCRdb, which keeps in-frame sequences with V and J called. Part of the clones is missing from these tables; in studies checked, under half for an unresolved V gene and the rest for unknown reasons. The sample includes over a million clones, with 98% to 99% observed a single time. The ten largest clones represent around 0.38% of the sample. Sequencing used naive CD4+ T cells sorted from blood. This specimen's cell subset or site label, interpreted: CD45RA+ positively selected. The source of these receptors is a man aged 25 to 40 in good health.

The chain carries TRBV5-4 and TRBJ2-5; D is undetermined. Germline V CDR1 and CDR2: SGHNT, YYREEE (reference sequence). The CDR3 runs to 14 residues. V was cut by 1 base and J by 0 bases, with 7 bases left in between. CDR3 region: CASSLPGNQETQYF. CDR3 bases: TGTGCCAGCAGCTTGCCTGGGAACCAAGAGACCCAGTACTTC. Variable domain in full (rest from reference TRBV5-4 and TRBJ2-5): ETGVTQSPTHLIKTRGQQVTLRCSSQSGHNTVSWYQQALGQGPQFIFQYYREEENGRGNFPPRFSGLQFPNYSSELNVNALELDDSALYLCASSLPGNQETQYFGPGTRLLVL.

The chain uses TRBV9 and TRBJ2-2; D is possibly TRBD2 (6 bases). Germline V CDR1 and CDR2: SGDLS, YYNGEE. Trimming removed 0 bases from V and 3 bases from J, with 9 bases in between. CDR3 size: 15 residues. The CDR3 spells CASSVGLDYTGELFF. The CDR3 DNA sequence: TGTGCCAGCAGCGTAGGACTAGACTACACCGGGGAGCTGTTTTTT.